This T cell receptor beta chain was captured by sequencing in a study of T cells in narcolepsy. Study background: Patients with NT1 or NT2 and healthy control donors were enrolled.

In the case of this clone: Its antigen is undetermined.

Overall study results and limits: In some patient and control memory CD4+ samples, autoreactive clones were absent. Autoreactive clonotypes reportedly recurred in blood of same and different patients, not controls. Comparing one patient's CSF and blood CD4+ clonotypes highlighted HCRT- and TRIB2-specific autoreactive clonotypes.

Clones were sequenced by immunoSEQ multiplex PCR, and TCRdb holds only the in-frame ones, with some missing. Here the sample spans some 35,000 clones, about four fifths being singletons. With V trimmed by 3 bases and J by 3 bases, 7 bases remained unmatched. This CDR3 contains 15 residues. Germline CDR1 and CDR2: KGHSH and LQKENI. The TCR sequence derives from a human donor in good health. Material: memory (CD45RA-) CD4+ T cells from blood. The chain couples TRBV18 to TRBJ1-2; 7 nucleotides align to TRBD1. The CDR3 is CASSPPQGTHYGYTF. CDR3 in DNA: TGTGCCAGCTCACCCCCACAGGGGACCCACTATGGCTACACCTTC.